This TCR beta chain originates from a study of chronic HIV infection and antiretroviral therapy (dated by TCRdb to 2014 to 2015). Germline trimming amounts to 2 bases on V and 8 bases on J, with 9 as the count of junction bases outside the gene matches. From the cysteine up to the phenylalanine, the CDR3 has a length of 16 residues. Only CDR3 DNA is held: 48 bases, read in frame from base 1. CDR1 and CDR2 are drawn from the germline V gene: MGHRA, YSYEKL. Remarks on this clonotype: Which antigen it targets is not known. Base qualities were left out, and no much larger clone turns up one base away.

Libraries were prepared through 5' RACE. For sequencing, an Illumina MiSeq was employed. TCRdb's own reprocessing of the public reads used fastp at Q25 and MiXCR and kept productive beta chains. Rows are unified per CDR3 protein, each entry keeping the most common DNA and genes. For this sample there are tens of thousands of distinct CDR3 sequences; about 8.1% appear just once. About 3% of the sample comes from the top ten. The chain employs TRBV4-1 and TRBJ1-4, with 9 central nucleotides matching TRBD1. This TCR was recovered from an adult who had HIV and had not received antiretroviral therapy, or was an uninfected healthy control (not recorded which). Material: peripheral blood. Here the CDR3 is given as CASSQPRDREGEKLFF. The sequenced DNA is TGCGCCAGCAGCCAACCCCGGGACAGGGAAGGCGAAAAACTGTTTTTT.